The 22 T cell receptor beta chains given below trace back to one sample, sequenced in a study of CD8 T cells in Susac syndrome. RNA totalling roughly 0.45 to 1 ug underwent reverse transcription with random hexamers. MiXCR, applied by TCRdb to the immunoSEQ multiplex PCR reads, yields one record per CDR3 protein. The sample has 400,000 to 550,000 distinct CDR3 sequences; approximately 85% are singletons. The sequencing sample was made of CD8+ T cells from PBMCs. The source is a human donor with multiple sclerosis.

The chain joins TRBV19 to TRBJ1-1, with a tentative D call TRBD1 (5 bases). CDR1 is LNHDA and CDR2 is SQIVND in the germline V gene (reference sequence). The CDR3 loop spans 15 amino acids. V was shortened by 0 bases and J by 4 bases, with 12 bases between the two germline ends. The CDR3 region has the DNA TGTGCCAGTAGTATAGATCTAATGGGGGGCACTGAAGCTTTCTTT. It yields the protein CASSIDLMGGTEAFF.

The chain employs TRBV30 and TRBJ2-7, with TRBD1 matching over 11 bases. Trimming removed 3 bases from V and 4 bases from J; junction bases left unmatched: 5. Per germline, CDR1 GTSNPN and CDR2 SVGIG (reference sequence). This CDR3 has 14 residues. Here the CDR3 reads CAWSAGTGGYEQYF. CDR3 coding DNA: TGTGCCTGGAGCGCCGGGACAGGGGGTTACGAGCAGTACTTC.

The chain couples TRBV6-2 or TRBV6-3 to TRBJ1-2, with 7 bases identical to TRBD1. Germline CDR1 is MNHEY and CDR2 is SVGEGT. After removal of 5 bases from V and 1 base from J, the junction contained 7 bases not matched to a gene. This CDR3 is built from 15 residues. The CDR3 nucleotides are TGTGCCAGCAGTCATTGGGACAGATTTAACTATGGCTACACCTTC. It yields the protein CASSHWDRFNYGYTF.

The rearrangement joins TRBV27 to TRBJ2-2; D is perhaps TRBD1 or TRBD2 (6 bases each). Trimming left V 5 bases short and J 1 base short, with 14 bases between. The CDR3 contains 16 residues. CDR1 is MNHEY, CDR2 SMNVEV, per germline (reference sequence). The CDR3 loop reads CASSPYAGQNTGELFF. The DNA of the CDR3 is TGTGCCAGCAGTCCTTACGCGGGACAGAACACCGGGGAGCTGTTTTTT.

The chain recombines TRBV20-1 with TRBJ2-7; 7 bases agree with TRBD1. The CDR3 length is 13 residues. Germline trimming cut 4 bases from V and 3 bases from J; bases unmatched to any gene: 6. In germline, CDR1 is DFQATT, CDR2 SNEGSKA (reference sequence). Written as DNA, the CDR3 is TGCAGTGCTATCCCCGGGACAGACTACGAGCAGTACTTC. Translated, it gives CSAIPGTDYEQYF.

The rearrangement uses TRBV9 and TRBJ1-3; the match to TRBD1 covers 8 bases. Germline V CDR1 and CDR2: SGDLS, YYNGEE. This CDR3 region has 14 residues. With 4 bases clipped from V and 8 bases from J, the junction kept 8 bases outside the gene matches. CDR3 region: CASSIGDRGDTIYF. As DNA, the CDR3 is TGTGCCAGCAGCATAGGCGACAGGGGTGACACCATATATTTT.

The rearrangement uses TRBV28 and TRBJ2-6; D possibly matches TRBD1 or TRBD2 (5 bases each). In germline, CDR1 is MDHEN, CDR2 SYDVKM. The CDR3 loop spans 13 amino acids. Between the trimmed V and J ends, which lost 5 bases and 12 bases, there was a span of 14 bases. The CDR3 loop is CASSPQTGRVLTF. The DNA of the CDR3 is TGTGCCAGCAGTCCCCAGACGGGGCGCGTCCTGACTTTC.

The chain uses TRBV6-1 and TRBJ2-2; 10 nucleotides align to TRBD2. This CDR3 is 16 amino acids long. V trimming: 7 bases; J trimming: 5 bases; junction bases outside the gene matches: 10. Per the germline V gene, CDR1 is MNHNS and CDR2 is SASEGT. CDR3 amino acids: CASNPIAGGRTGELFF. The CDR3 DNA reads as TGTGCCAGCAACCCTATAGCGGGAGGAAGAACCGGGGAGCTGTTTTTT.

The rearrangement uses TRBV27 and TRBJ2-1; D might be TRBD2 (5 bases). The CDR3 runs to 13 residues. Germline V gene sequence: CDR1 MNHEY, CDR2 SMNVEV (reference sequence). Between the trimmed V and J ends, which lost 3 bases and 8 bases, there was a span of 11 bases. Here the CDR3 reads CASSFPGNDEQFF. CDR3 sequence (DNA): TGTGCCAGCAGTTTTCCGGGGAACGATGAGCAGTTCTTC.

The count of this clonotype is one. V gene TRBV4-1 combines with J gene TRBJ1-2, with D perhaps TRBD1 (6 bases). V was pared by 0 bases and J by 7 bases, with 18 bases between. CDR1 and CDR2 (germline): MGHRA, YSYEKL. The CDR3 loop spans 16 amino acids. CDR3 amino acids: CASSQEGIGGLSGYTF. The CDR3 DNA follows: TGCGCCAGCAGCCAAGAGGGTATAGGGGGGCTCAGTGGCTACACCTTC.

The gene calls are TRBV28 and TRBJ2-7; tentatively, D is TRBD2 (6 bases). The CDR3 totals 15 residues. Trimming removed 8 bases at V and 3 bases at J, with 20 bases between. Looked up from germline, CDR1 is MDHEN and CDR2 is SYDVKM. CDR3 in DNA: TGTGCCAGCTCGGGGGTGTGGGGGAGTGGCTACGAGCAGTACTTC. This codes for CASSGVWGSGYEQYF.

The gene calls are TRBV4-1 and TRBJ1-2, with D possibly TRBD1 on 5 matching bases. The V gene lost 4 bases and the J gene lost 0 bases, with 9 bases spanning the gap. The CDR3 is 14 amino acids. Germline V gene sequence: CDR1 MGHRA, CDR2 YSYEKL. The DNA of the CDR3 is TGCGCCAGCAGCCCGAAGACAGCTAACTATGGCTACACCTTC. It is translated as CASSPKTANYGYTF.

The DNA of the CDR3 is TGCGCCAGCAGCCAAGATCCGGCGGGGGCCGGGGAGCAGTTCTTC. This sequence encodes CASSQDPAGAGEQFF. The chain recombines TRBV4-1 with TRBJ2-1, with D possibly being TRBD2 (7 bases). The germline V gene has CDR1 MGHRA and CDR2 YSYEKL. V was clipped by 0 bases and J by 10 bases, with 16 bases between them. This CDR3 spans 15 amino acids.

The J gene is TRBJ1-1, the V gene TRBV30; TRBD1 is a possible D gene (5 bases). V was shortened by 0 bases and J by 7 bases, with 9 bases between the two germline ends. The length of the CDR3 is 12 residues. CDR1 and CDR2 (germline): GTSNPN, SVGIG (reference sequence). The CDR3 spells CAWSVGRGEAFF. CDR3 DNA sequence: TGTGCCTGGAGTGTAGGAAGGGGTGAAGCTTTCTTT.

This clonotype was recorded once. This chain uses TRBV12-3 or TRBV12-4 with TRBJ2-5; no reliable D call. Trimming took 5 bases from V and 3 from J, leaving 13 bases between them. This CDR3 comprises 14 residues. Written as DNA, the CDR3 is TGTGCCAGCAGTCCCGAGGCGGCAGAAGAGACCCAGTACTTC. It encodes CASSPEAAEETQYF.

The genes are TRBV19 and TRBJ2-2, with 11 bases identical to TRBD1. Germline V gene data show CDR1 as LNHDA and CDR2 as SQIVND (reference sequence). V lost 3 bases and J lost 5; bases outside the gene matches: 2. CDR3 length: 15 residues. The CDR3 loop is CASSIGTGGTGELFF. The CDR3 nucleotides are TGTGCCAGTAGTATCGGGACAGGGGGAACCGGGGAGCTGTTTTTT. Combining the CDR3 with reference TRBV19 and TRBJ2-2 gives the whole variable domain DGGITQSPKYLFRKEGQNVTLSCEQNLNHDAMYWYRQDPGQGLRLIYYSQIVNDFQKGDIAEGYSVSREKKESFPLTVTSAQKNPTAFYLCASSIGTGGTGELFFGEGSRLTVL.

The gene calls are TRBV24-1 and TRBJ2-1; 7 nucleotides align to TRBD1. With 2 bases clipped from V and 9 bases from J, the junction kept 3 bases outside the gene matches. Germline V gene data show CDR1 as KGHDR and CDR2 as SFDVKD. This CDR3 spans 13 amino acids. The DNA for the CDR3 is TGTGCCACCAGTGATTACAGGGGTGGTGAGCAGTTCTTC. Its protein product is CATSDYRGGEQFF.

This chain joins TRBV20-1 and TRBJ2-7; D might be TRBD2 (6 bases). The germline V gene has CDR1 DFQATT and CDR2 SNEGSKA (reference sequence). The CDR3 totals 11 residues. V shed 3 bases and J shed 3 bases, with 6 bases lying between them. The CDR3 DNA sequence: TGCAGTGCTAGGGACTACTACGAGCAGTACTTC. The encoded protein is CSARDYYEQYF.

The chain recombines TRBV20-1 with TRBJ2-7; D is possibly TRBD1 or TRBD2 (5 bases each). The germline CDR1 and CDR2 sequences are DFQATT and SNEGSKA (reference sequence). The ends were cut back, 1 base at V and 2 bases at J, with 12 bases in the middle. This CDR3 spans 14 amino acids. In nucleotides, the CDR3 is TGCAGTGCTAGAGCCGTAGGGGACGCCTACGAGCAGTACTTC. Protein sequence: CSARAVGDAYEQYF.

The chain carries TRBV19 and TRBJ2-1; D uncertain. The CDR3 runs to 15 residues. Looked up from germline, CDR1 is LNHDA and CDR2 is SQIVND (reference sequence). Trimming left V 6 bases short and J 0 bases short, with 12 bases between. The CDR3 nucleotides are TGTGCCAGTAGCCGAAGTAGTTTCTCCTACAATGAGCAGTTCTTC. This translates into CASSRSSFSYNEQFF.

The J gene is TRBJ2-5, the V gene TRBV5-1, with TRBD2 matching 16 bases. The CDR3 contains 17 residues. Germline V gene lookup returns CDR1 SGHRS and CDR2 YFSETQ. V dropped 4 bases and J dropped 3; count of bases not matched to a gene: 6. CDR3: CASSRGLAGGSEETQYF. Written as DNA, the CDR3 is TGCGCCAGCAGCCGGGGACTAGCGGGGGGGAGCGAAGAGACCCAGTACTTC. The full variable domain, with the rest looked up from reference TRBV5-1 and TRBJ2-5, is KAGVTQTPRYLIKTRGQQVTLSCSPISGHRSVSWYQQTPGQGLQFLFEYFSETQRNKGNFPGRFSGRQFSNSRSEMNVSTLELGDSALYLCASSRGLAGGSEETQYFGPGTRLLVL.

V and J are TRBV7-2 and TRBJ2-3; 14 bases align to TRBD2. Germline V gene lookup returns CDR1 SGHTA and CDR2 FQGNSA. This CDR3 has 17 amino acids. Trimming removed 2 bases from V and 9 bases from J; junction bases left unmatched: 10. In nucleotides, the CDR3 is TGTGCCAGCAGCTTACCACCGGGACTAGCGGGAGAGGGCACGCAGTATTTT. Protein: CASSLPPGLAGEGTQYF.